The T cell receptor (beta chain) under discussion was sequenced for a study of shared clonotypes between healthy human individuals (dated by TCRdb to about 2020). Describing the broader study: The cohort comprised two women and a few men aged 18 to 49 years. Leukapheresis yielded between about 0.85 and 10 billion PBMCs per donor. Different laboratories and diverse techniques were used to prepare libraries and sequence TCR repertoires, to increase sequencing depth and limit assay-specific biases. To estimate repertoire size and how much clonotype sharing occurs between individuals, the study deeply sequenced the blood TCR repertoires of several healthy adults. Per donor, three plates each were used for CD4 naive and CD4 memory, two for CD8 naive, and one for CD8 memory.

The full study reports these points: The small number of donors limited the genetic and exposure-history diversity represented. Compared with non-shared clonotypes, clonotypes shared by all four sorted-subset donors had higher generation probabilities. When several donors were compared, the shared fraction of clonotypes was 5% to 6.5% for naive CD4, less than 4% for naive CD8, about 2.4% for memory CD4, and 0.35% to 0.4% for memory CD8. Pairwise subsampling indicated that sequencing depth was expected to affect the degree of clonotype sharing among donors. Sampling was limited to blood, and TCR repertoires in tissue likely differ from TCR repertoires in blood. Naive subsets generally had larger estimated clonotype richness than memory subsets did. Even with the large sequencing depth, rarefaction of the sorted-subset datasets indicated that sequencing was incomplete.

The germline V gene yields SNHLY for CDR1 and FYNNEI for CDR2. The CDR3 covers 9 residues, taking in both the cysteine and the phenylalanine. CDR3 DNA only is kept here, 27 bases in frame from base 1. V sheds 8 bases and J sheds 7 bases, leaving 5 bases between their ends. Healthy HIV-negative adults with no recently reported acute infections or vaccinations were included as donors. All donors were Caucasian adults living in Nashville, Tennessee, USA. CD4+ T cells were enriched through magnetic negative selection, after which naive cells were positively selected on CD45RA and the remaining negative fraction served as the memory subset. After blood collection by leukapheresis, PBMCs were isolated using Ficoll-Histopaque density gradient centrifugation and then cryopreserved in the vapor phase of liquid nitrogen. Analytical flow cytometry was used to check the purity and quantity of each magnetically sorted T cell population. Genomic DNA was isolated from every sorted fraction and measured by UV absorbance on a Nanodrop 2000c.

Details on this clone: Its recognized antigen is unknown. There are no base qualities to consult, and no much larger clone falls within one base.

TCR CDR3 regions were amplified from genomic DNA by multiplex PCR using the deep immunoSEQ assay. Genomic DNA extracted from each cell subset was distributed evenly over all wells of several immunoSEQ 96-well plates, and each plate served as one replicate. Each replicate PCR for sorted subsets received about 220 ng genomic DNA, equal to about 30,000 T cell genomes. Purified libraries were quantified with a Qubit 3.0 fluorometer, sized on a Bioanalyzer 2100, and re-quantified with the KAPA Library Quantification kit. Every immunoSEQ 96-well plate was sequenced on a separate single-read 150-cycle Illumina NextSeq 550 flow cell. In the source study's methods: Because the immunoSEQ output included only junctional sequences and no quality scores, the filtering could not be the same as the filtering used for full-length reads. Sequences were annotated with PyIR, a Python wrapper for IgBLAST v1.9, using IMGT germline references to assign V/J genes and CDR3. Reads were filtered out if the reads had weak V/J assignments (E-value above 1e-6), no CDR3, stop codons, out-of-frame junctions, or ambiguous translated residues. V3J clonotypes were defined as sequences sharing the same inferred V gene, J gene, and CDR3 amino acid sequence. Percentage overlap between repertoires was calculated by dividing the number of shared unique clonotypes by the size of the smaller repertoire. Repertoire richness was assessed with RTK rarefaction, the Chao1 estimator, and Recon v2.1 estimates of unobserved clonotypes. Generation probabilities were computed with OLGA for all TCRbeta clonotypes obtained by the gDNA method from several donors. This is the immuneACCESS table as TCRdb keeps it, with only in-frame sequences that have V and J called. A part of the clones is gone; compared with another copy, unresolved V genes explain less than half, and the rest is unexplained. V, J and clone size are those of that table, while D and trimming were read from the DNA. The sample table shows approximately 530,000 clones, and approximately 95% are seen once. The top ten clonotypes cover approximately 0.067% of the sample.

The receptor chain draws on TRBV2 and TRBJ2-5; the D segment cannot be called with confidence. This TCR came from a woman in her 30s in good health. Sequenced sample: naive CD4+ T cells sorted from blood. The cell subset or site label for this specimen denotes: CD45RA+ positively selected. The CDR3 amino acid sequence is: CASGGTQYF. The DNA is TGTGCCAGCGGCGGGACCCAGTACTTC. Joined to the reference TRBV2 and TRBJ2-5 proteins, this CDR3 gives the full variable domain: EPEVTQTPSHQVTQMGQEVILRCVPISNHLYFYWYRQILGQKVEFLVSFYNNEISEKSEIFDDQFSVERPDGSNFTLKIRSTKLEDSAMYFCASGGTQYFGPGTRLLVL.